These T cell receptor beta chains were read from a single sample in a study of T cells in localized non-small cell lung cancer. Here immunoSEQ multiplex PCR was the method, and the copy in TCRdb shows in-frame clones only, minus some. The table has 70,000 to 95,000 clones, approximately 91% seen once; the top ten hold over 3.5%. Sequenced material: PBMCs, taken before any cancer treatment. The receptors were sampled from a woman between 35 and 75 years old with stage II squamous cell lung carcinoma. The CDR3 runs from the conserved cysteine through the conserved F or W. D genes are given only for firm matches.

d_gene	v_gene	j_gene	CDR3aa	CDR3nt
TRBD1	TRBV25-1	TRBJ1-2	CASSESGQGAGGYTF	TGTGCCAGCAGTGAATCGGGACAGGGGGCGGGTGGCTACACCTTC
.	TRBV7-2	TRBJ1-2	CASSLDAGVGYTF	TGTGCCAGCAGCCTGGACGCAGGAGTGGGCTACACCTTC
.	TRBV5-1	TRBJ2-2	CASSLTGNTGELFF	TGCGCCAGCAGCTTGACAGGAAACACCGGGGAGCTGTTTTTT
.	TRBV15	TRBJ1-2	CATSSGTRPWDGYTF	TGTGCCACCAGCAGTGGGACCCGGCCCTGGGATGGCTACACCTTC
.	TRBV2	TRBJ1-6	CASGPATRSSYNSPLHF	TGTGCCAGCGGGCCGGCTACACGTAGCTCCTATAATTCACCCCTCCACTTT
.	TRBV6-1	TRBJ1-5	CASHLRPTGNQPQHF	TGTGCCAGCCATCTGCGCCCTACAGGCAATCAGCCCCAGCATTTT
.	TRBV18	TRBJ2-2	CASSPLVTAWGTGELFF	TGTGCCAGCTCACCACTCGTGACGGCCTGGGGCACCGGGGAGCTGTTTTTT
TRBD1	TRBV4-1	TRBJ1-4	CASSQPTGGSEKLFF	TGCGCCAGCAGCCAACCGACAGGGGGAAGTGAAAAACTGTTTTTT
.	TRBV5-1	TRBJ2-1	CASSLGQYNEQFF	TGCGCCAGCAGCTTGGGACAGTACAATGAGCAGTTCTTC
.	TRBV28	TRBJ2-6	CASSHGGSGANVLTF	TGTGCCAGCAGCCATGGGGGATCTGGGGCCAACGTCCTGACTTTC
.	TRBV6-1	TRBJ2-6	CGISGANVLTF	TGTGGCATCTCAGGGGCCAACGTCCTGACTTTC
TRBD2	TRBV7-9	TRBJ2-7	CASSSTSGRAGSYEQYF	TGTGCCAGCAGCTCCACTAGCGGGAGGGCCGGGTCCTACGAGCAGTACTTC
.	TRBV7-2	TRBJ1-1	CASSLVPNTEAFF	TGTGCCAGCAGCTTAGTTCCAAACACTGAAGCTTTCTTT
TRBD2	TRBV4-2	TRBJ2-5	CASSLPTSGKETQYF	TGTGCCAGCAGCCTACCGACTAGCGGGAAAGAGACCCAGTACTTC
TRBD1	TRBV18	TRBJ1-2	CASSPARDRNYGYTF	TGTGCCAGCTCACCGGCCCGGGACAGGAACTATGGCTACACCTTC
.	TRBV4-1	TRBJ2-7	CASSQGPAQQYF	TGCGCCAGCAGCCAGGGCCCCGCCCAGCAGTACTTC
TRBD1	TRBV27	TRBJ2-2	CASSLSGPGTGSPTGELFF	TGTGCCAGCAGTTTATCTGGACCCGGGACAGGGAGTCCAACCGGGGAGCTGTTTTTT
TRBD2	TRBV28	TRBJ2-1	CASTPTSGGAWAYNEQFF	TGTGCCAGCACCCCGACTAGCGGGGGGGCCTGGGCCTACAATGAGCAGTTCTTC
.	TRBV18	TRBJ1-1	CASSPDSEAFF	TGTGCCAGCTCACCGGACAGTGAAGCTTTCTTT
TRBD1	TRBV2	TRBJ1-2	CASSLGQLGNYGYTF	TGTGCCAGCAGCCTGGGACAGCTGGGGAACTATGGCTACACCTTC
.	TRBV6-4	TRBJ1-1	CASSDRGTEAFF	TGTGCCAGCAGTGACAGGGGGACTGAAGCTTTCTTT
.	TRBV30	TRBJ2-1	CAWKRESYNEQFF	TGTGCCTGGAAGAGAGAATCCTACAATGAGCAGTTCTTC